One and the same sample provided the 25 T cell receptor beta chains below, sequenced in a study of T cells in Graves' hyperthyroidism and ophthalmopathy. TCR beta CDR3 sequences were amplified from RNA transcripts. An initial round of RT-PCR targeting the TCR CDR3 relied on the HTBI primer set. A single record per CDR3 protein comes from TCRdb applying MiXCR to the multiplex PCR reads. The sample has 350,000 or so distinct CDR3 sequences; about 18% are singletons. The specimen was blood. These TCRs come from a woman aged 30 to 39 with Graves' hyperthyroidism that later progressed to Graves' ophthalmopathy.

This clonotype was observed many times. The J gene is TRBJ2-7, the V gene TRBV6-5, with D maybe TRBD1 (5 bases). Germline V gene lookup returns CDR1 MNHEY and CDR2 SVGAGI. The V end lost 0 bases, the J end lost 0 bases, and 9 bases lay between the germline ends. The CDR3 totals 15 residues. The CDR3 sequence: CASSYSYRSSYEQYF. DNA of the CDR3: TGTGCCAGCAGTTACTCGTACAGGAGCTCCTACGAGCAGTACTTC.

This clonotype was recorded many times. This chain connects TRBV9 to TRBJ2-6, with D possibly matching TRBD1 (6 bases). Trimming stripped 3 bases from V and 12 bases from J, with 16 bases between. Germline assignment: CDR1 SGDLS and CDR2 YYNGEE. CDR3 length: 14 amino acids. The CDR3 is CASSGPDSGIVLTF. CDR3 nucleotide sequence: TGTGCCAGCAGCGGACCGGACAGTGGCATCGTCCTGACTTTC.

The V call is TRBV10-3, the J call TRBJ1-1; the D is unclear. Germline CDR1 reads ENHRY; CDR2 reads SYGVKD. Trimming took 4 bases from V and 0 from J, leaving 9 bases between them. This CDR3 has 14 amino acids. CDR3 protein: CAISAGFMNTEAFF. In DNA, the CDR3 is TGTGCCATCAGTGCGGGGTTCATGAACACTGAAGCTTTCTTT.

This clonotype appeared many times. The CDR3 region is CASSMSRGRGPQHF. The DNA for the CDR3 is TGTGCCAGCAGTATGTCCAGGGGGCGCGGGCCCCAGCATTTT. The gene calls are TRBV2 and TRBJ1-5, with 8 positions matching TRBD1. The CDR3 extends over 14 amino acids. V lost 5 bases and J lost 9; bases outside the gene matches: 9. From germline, CDR1 is SNHLY and CDR2 FYNNEI.

This clonotype was observed a handful of times. The chain has TRBV6-2 or TRBV6-3 and TRBJ2-3; D tentatively reads TRBD1 or TRBD2 (5 bases each). The CDR3 loop spans 14 amino acids. V was pared by 1 base and J by 4 bases, with 9 bases between. CDR1 is MNHEY and CDR2 is SVGEGT in the germline V gene. CDR3 bases: TGTGCCAGCAGTTACTATGGGGGACCAGATACGCAGTATTTT. Its translation is CASSYYGGPDTQYF.

This clonotype was detected ten times or more. V gene TRBV28 combines with J gene TRBJ1-4; 8 nucleotides align to TRBD1. The germline CDR1 and CDR2 sequences are MDHEN and SYDVKM. The CDR3 is 14 amino acids. The V segment lost 4 bases and the J segment 6 bases; nucleotides outside the gene matches: 4. The CDR3 loop is CASSSQGGDEKLFF. CDR3 DNA: TGTGCCAGCAGTTCACAGGGGGGGGATGAAAAACTGTTTTTT.

Concerning this clonotype itself: It may be a read error: a sequence one base away is much more abundant. The chain combines TRBV11-2 with TRBJ2-7; TRBD2 might be the D (6 bases). This CDR3 has 15 residues. Deletions cut 2 bases from V and 0 bases from J, with 11 bases between. The germline V gene encodes CDR1 SGHAT and CDR2 FQNNGV. The CDR3 nucleotides read TGTGCCAGCAGCTTATGGTCGGGAGACTCCTACGAGCAGTACTTC. This gives the protein CASSLWSGDSYEQYF.

There are many counts of this clonotype. This chain connects TRBV2 to TRBJ1-5; D ambiguous. The CDR3 covers 13 residues. V shed 8 bases and J shed 6 bases, with 14 bases lying between them. Germline V lookup: CDR1 SNHLY, CDR2 FYNNEI. The CDR3 DNA reads TGTGCCAGCCACGAAAGGGAGGGTCAGCCCCAGCATTTT. It is translated as CASHEREGQPQHF.

This clonotype occurred a few times. V gene TRBV29-1 combines with J gene TRBJ2-7, with TRBD2 identical over 9 bases. The CDR3 sequence is 13 residues long. Germline CDR1 reads SQVTM; CDR2 reads ANQGSEA. Trimming took 6 bases from V and 0 from J; bases not matched to a gene: 3. Here the CDR3 DNA reads TGCAGCGTCTTACTAGCGGGCTCCTACGAGCAGTACTTC. This gives the protein CSVLLAGSYEQYF.

A few counts support this clonotype. The rearrangement links TRBV12-3 or TRBV12-4 to TRBJ1-2; 10 positions match TRBD1. After removal of 5 bases from V and 0 bases from J, the junction contained 3 bases not matched to a gene. This CDR3 comprises 15 residues. This chain's CDR3 is CASSPGQGANYGYTF. DNA of the CDR3: TGTGCCAGCAGTCCCGGACAGGGGGCTAACTATGGCTACACCTTC.

This clonotype was counted only a few times. The rearrangement uses TRBV4-1 and TRBJ1-5, with D perhaps TRBD1 (5 bases). This CDR3 has 15 amino acids. The germline V and J ends were trimmed by 3 bases and 0 bases, with 9 bases remaining between them. Per germline, CDR1 MGHRA and CDR2 YSYEKL. CDR3 amino acids: CASSHQGISNQPQHF. The CDR3 DNA is TGCGCCAGCAGCCACCAGGGAATTAGCAATCAGCCCCAGCATTTT.

A few counts support this clonotype. The chain uses TRBV19 and TRBJ2-2, with a possible D match to TRBD2 (7 bases). V lost 1 base and J 0 bases, leaving 9 bases between the germline ends. CDR3 length: 16 amino acids. Germline V gene data show CDR1 as LNHDA and CDR2 as SQIVND (reference sequence). As DNA, the CDR3 is TGTGCCAGTAGTATAGGAGGGGGGGCGAACACCGGGGAGCTGTTTTTT. Translation gives CASSIGGGANTGELFF.

This clonotype was seen ten or more times. This chain joins TRBV11-2 and TRBJ2-5; no clear D. Trimming took 5 bases from V and 2 from J, leaving 3 bases between them. Per the germline V gene, CDR1 is SGHAT and CDR2 is FQNNGV. CDR3 size: 11 residues. CDR3 in amino acids: CASSQQETQYF. The CDR3, as DNA: TGTGCCAGCAGCCAACAAGAGACCCAGTACTTC. The whole variable domain, remainder taken from reference TRBV11-2 and TRBJ2-5, is EAGVAQSPRYKIIEKRQSVAFWCNPISGHATLYWYQQILGQGPKLLIQFQNNGVVDDSQLPKDRFSAERLKGVDSTLKIQPAKLEDSAVYLCASSQQETQYFGPGTRLLVL.

This chain connects TRBV11-2 to TRBJ2-1; 8 nucleotides line up with TRBD2. V lost 5 bases and J lost 0; bases outside the gene matches: 12. The CDR3 length is 18 residues. Germline V CDR1 and CDR2: SGHAT, FQNNGV. CDR3 loop: CASSPRGGGIHSYNEQFF. The CDR3 DNA reads TGTGCCAGCAGCCCCCGGGGGGGGGGGATCCACTCCTACAATGAGCAGTTCTTC. The whole variable domain, filled in from reference TRBV11-2 and TRBJ2-1, reads EAGVAQSPRYKIIEKRQSVAFWCNPISGHATLYWYQQILGQGPKLLIQFQNNGVVDDSQLPKDRFSAERLKGVDSTLKIQPAKLEDSAVYLCASSPRGGGIHSYNEQFFGPGTRLTVL.

This clonotype was counted ten times or more. CDR3 region: CSARDRAQGMETQYF. The CDR3 coding sequence is TGCAGTGCTAGAGATCGGGCACAGGGAATGGAGACCCAGTACTTC. The chain is built from TRBV20-1 and TRBJ2-5; D perhaps matches TRBD1 (6 bases). V was cut by 0 bases and J by 5 bases, with 16 bases left in between. Germline V gene sequence: CDR1 DFQATT, CDR2 SNEGSKA (reference sequence). The CDR3 extends over 15 amino acids.

This clonotype was detected many times. The V and J genes are TRBV20-1 and TRBJ2-5; 8 bases align to TRBD1. This CDR3 is 13 amino acids long. V lost 6 bases to trimming and J lost 6 bases; unmatched junction nucleotides: 9. The germline V gene encodes CDR1 DFQATT and CDR2 SNEGSKA (reference sequence). CDR3 in amino acids: CSAQRTGGKTQYF. As DNA, the CDR3 is TGCAGTGCCCAACGTACAGGGGGAAAGACCCAGTACTTC.

The chain employs TRBV28 and TRBJ1-2, with D possibly being TRBD1 (5 bases). This CDR3 has 15 residues. V gave up 7 bases and J gave up 3 bases, with 18 bases separating them. Germline V gives CDR1 MDHEN, CDR2 SYDVKM. CDR3 protein: CASTPPGPTDYGYTF. CDR3 in DNA: TGTGCCAGCACCCCCCCCGGGCCGACAGACTATGGCTACACCTTC.

The sample holds many counts of this clonotype. The rearrangement links TRBV18 to TRBJ2-7, with 10 bases aligning to TRBD2. CDR1 and CDR2 from the germline V gene are KGHSH and LQKENI. This CDR3 has 16 residues. Trimming removed 2 bases from V and 1 base from J; junction bases left unmatched: 5. The CDR3 bases are TGTGCCAGCTCACCAGCTACGACTAGCGGGTCCTACGAGCAGTACTTC. This translates into CASSPATTSGSYEQYF.

This clonotype was detected many times. The rearrangement uses TRBV11-2 and TRBJ2-7; D unclear. Trimming took 0 bases from V and 7 from J, leaving 7 bases between them. Germline V gives CDR1 SGHAT, CDR2 FQNNGV. This CDR3 is built from 12 residues. The chain's CDR3 is CASSLDRWEQYF. The DNA of the CDR3 is TGTGCCAGCAGCTTAGATAGATGGGAGCAGTACTTC. The whole variable domain, filled in from reference TRBV11-2 and TRBJ2-7, reads EAGVAQSPRYKIIEKRQSVAFWCNPISGHATLYWYQQILGQGPKLLIQFQNNGVVDDSQLPKDRFSAERLKGVDSTLKIQPAKLEDSAVYLCASSLDRWEQYFGPGTRLTVT.

This clonotype turned up a few times. This chain links TRBV19 with TRBJ1-2; 10 bases match TRBD1. Germline trimming cut 5 bases from V and 8 bases from J; bases unmatched to any gene: 8. CDR1 is LNHDA and CDR2 is SQIVND in the germline V gene (reference sequence). The CDR3 contains 14 residues. The CDR3 loop is CASSSRQGATGYTF. As DNA, the CDR3 is TGTGCCAGTAGTTCGCGACAGGGGGCAACCGGCTACACCTTC.

V is TRBV12-3 or TRBV12-4 and J is TRBJ1-6; maybe TRBD1 (5 bases). This CDR3 is 14 amino acids long. V was cut by 3 bases and J by 9 bases, with 12 bases left in between. The CDR3 reads CASSLGRGGSPLHF. CDR3 nucleotide sequence: TGTGCCAGCAGTTTGGGTAGGGGAGGTTCACCCCTCCACTTT.

This clonotype was seen at least ten times. The chain combines TRBV3-1 with TRBJ2-7; tentative D call: TRBD1 (6 bases). Trimming removed 2 bases at V and 6 bases at J, with 14 bases between. Germline values: CDR1 LGHDT, CDR2 YNNKEL (reference sequence). CDR3 length equals 14 residues. CDR3 region: CASSQISGATEQYF. Written as DNA, the CDR3 is TGTGCCAGCAGCCAAATTTCAGGGGCGACCGAGCAGTACTTC.

This clonotype was counted ten times or more. The gene calls are TRBV12-3 or TRBV12-4 and TRBJ2-1; the D gene is possibly TRBD2 (6 bases). The CDR3 is 15 amino acids. V was trimmed by 6 bases and J by 0 bases, leaving 12 bases between them. CDR3 DNA sequence: TGTGCCAGCAGAACGGGACTCAGCTCCTACAATGAGCAGTTCTTC. Its translation: CASRTGLSSYNEQFF.

This clonotype was seen at least ten times. The chain links TRBV12-3 or TRBV12-4 to TRBJ2-3; 13 bases agree with TRBD2. The CDR3 covers 17 residues. With V trimmed by 6 bases and J by 2 bases, 8 bases remained unmatched. The DNA of the CDR3 is TGTGCCAGCAGAGGGGGACTAGCGGGGCATTTCACAGATACGCAGTATTTT. Its protein is CASRGGLAGHFTDTQYF.

The chain is built from TRBV5-1 and TRBJ2-7, with TRBD1 matching 7 bases. The CDR3 covers 18 residues. Germline CDR1 is SGHRS and CDR2 is YFSETQ. Unmatched junction bases numbered 17, after V lost 0 bases and J lost 5 bases. The CDR3, as DNA: TGCGCCAGCAGCTTGGCCGGGACAGTGAGGGCAAGGCTGAACGAGCAGTACTTC. Protein product: CASSLAGTVRARLNEQYF. The full variable domain, its missing parts supplied by reference TRBV5-1 and TRBJ2-7, is KAGVTQTPRYLIKTRGQQVTLSCSPISGHRSVSWYQQTPGQGLQFLFEYFSETQRNKGNFPGRFSGRQFSNSRSEMNVSTLELGDSALYLCASSLAGTVRARLNEQYFGPGTRLTVT.